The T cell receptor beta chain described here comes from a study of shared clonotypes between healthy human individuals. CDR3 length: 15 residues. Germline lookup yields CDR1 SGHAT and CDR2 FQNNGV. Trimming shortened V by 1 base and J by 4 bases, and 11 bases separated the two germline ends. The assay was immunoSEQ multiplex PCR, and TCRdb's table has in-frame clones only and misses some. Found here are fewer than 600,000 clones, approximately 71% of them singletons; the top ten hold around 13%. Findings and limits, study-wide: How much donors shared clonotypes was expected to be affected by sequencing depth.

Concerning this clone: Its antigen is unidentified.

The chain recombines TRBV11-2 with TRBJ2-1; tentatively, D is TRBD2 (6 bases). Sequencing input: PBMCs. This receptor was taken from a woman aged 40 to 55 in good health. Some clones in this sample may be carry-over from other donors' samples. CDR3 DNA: TGTGCCAGCAGCTTAGTAGCGGTTCTTTACAATGAGCAGTTCTTC. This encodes CASSLVAVLYNEQFF. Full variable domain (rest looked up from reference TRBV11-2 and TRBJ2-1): EAGVAQSPRYKIIEKRQSVAFWCNPISGHATLYWYQQILGQGPKLLIQFQNNGVVDDSQLPKDRFSAERLKGVDSTLKIQPAKLEDSAVYLCASSLVAVLYNEQFFGPGTRLTVL.